This paragraph covers one T cell receptor beta chain sequence. Antigen unknown. Noted treatment: oral pan-JAK inhibitor, 5-10 mg twice daily. The CDR3 consists of 13 residues. V lost 5 bases and J lost 6, with 13 bases in between. In germline, CDR1 is SGHTA, CDR2 FQGTGA. The record originates from a study of CD8+ T cells in alopecia areata. About the study: Disease severity was quantified as SALT score of affected scalp area. The study, taken as a whole, reports: Many expanded lesional clones persisted during tofacitinib (in both scalp and blood). Scalp lesions, especially in alopecia totalis/universalis, had higher clonality than normal scalp.

Sequencing templates came from extracted RNA that was reverse transcribed into cDNA. The method was immunoSEQ multiplex PCR; TCRdb's version includes in-frame clones alone and lacks a portion of them. The profile shows about 120,000 clones, about 50% of them singletons. The source material was CD4+ T cells sorted from blood, sampled at week 4, from a patient treated with tofacitinib. The chain combines TRBV7-3 with TRBJ1-2; D might be TRBD1 (5 bases). This TCR derives from a human donor with alopecia areata. CDR3 DNA sequence: TGTGCCAGCAGCCGACAGCCCGGGGATGGCTACACCTTC. This sequence encodes CASSRQPGDGYTF.